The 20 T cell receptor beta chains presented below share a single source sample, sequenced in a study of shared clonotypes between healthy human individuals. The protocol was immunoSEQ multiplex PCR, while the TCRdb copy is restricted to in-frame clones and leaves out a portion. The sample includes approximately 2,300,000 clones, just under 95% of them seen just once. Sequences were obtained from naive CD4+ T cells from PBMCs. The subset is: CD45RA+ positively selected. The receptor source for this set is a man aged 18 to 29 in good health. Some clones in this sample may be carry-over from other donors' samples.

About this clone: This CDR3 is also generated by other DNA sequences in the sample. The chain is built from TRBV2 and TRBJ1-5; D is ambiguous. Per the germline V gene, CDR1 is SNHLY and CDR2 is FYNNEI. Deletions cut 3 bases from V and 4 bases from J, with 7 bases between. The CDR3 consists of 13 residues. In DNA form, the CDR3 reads TGTGCCAGCAGTGATGAGGTTAATCAGCCCCAGCATTTT. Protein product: CASSDEVNQPQHF.

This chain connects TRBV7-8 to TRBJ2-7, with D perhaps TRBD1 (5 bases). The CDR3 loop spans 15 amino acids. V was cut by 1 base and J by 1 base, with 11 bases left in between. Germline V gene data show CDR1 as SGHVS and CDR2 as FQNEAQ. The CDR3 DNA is TGTGCCAGCAGCTTAGGCAGGGAAGGTTCCTACGAGCAGTACTTC. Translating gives CASSLGREGSYEQYF.

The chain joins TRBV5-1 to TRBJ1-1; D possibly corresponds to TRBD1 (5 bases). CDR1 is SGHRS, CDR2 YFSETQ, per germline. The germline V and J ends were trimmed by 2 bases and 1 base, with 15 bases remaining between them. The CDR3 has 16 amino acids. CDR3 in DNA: TGCGCCAGCAGCTTACGACCCCCCCAGGGGAACACTGAAGCTTTCTTT. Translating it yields CASSLRPPQGNTEAFF.

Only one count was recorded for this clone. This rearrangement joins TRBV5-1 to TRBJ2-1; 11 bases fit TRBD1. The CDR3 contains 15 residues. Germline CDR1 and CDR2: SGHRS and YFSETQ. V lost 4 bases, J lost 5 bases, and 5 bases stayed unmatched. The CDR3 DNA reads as TGCGCCAGCAGCGCCGCGGACAGGGGGCACAATGAGCAGTTCTTC. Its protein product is CASSAADRGHNEQFF.

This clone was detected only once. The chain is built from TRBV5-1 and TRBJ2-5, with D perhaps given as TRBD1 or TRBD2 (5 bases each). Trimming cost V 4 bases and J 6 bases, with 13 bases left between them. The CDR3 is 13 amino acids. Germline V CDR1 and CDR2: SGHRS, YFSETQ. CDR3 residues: CASSVGVGQTQYF. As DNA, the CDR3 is TGCGCCAGCAGCGTGGGGGTGGGGCAGACCCAGTACTTC.

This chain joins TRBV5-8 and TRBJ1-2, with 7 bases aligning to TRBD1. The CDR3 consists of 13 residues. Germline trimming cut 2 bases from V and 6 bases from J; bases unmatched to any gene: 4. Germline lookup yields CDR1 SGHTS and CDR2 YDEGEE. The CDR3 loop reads CASSFPRGDGYTF. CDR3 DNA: TGTGCCAGCAGCTTCCCCAGGGGGGATGGCTACACCTTC.

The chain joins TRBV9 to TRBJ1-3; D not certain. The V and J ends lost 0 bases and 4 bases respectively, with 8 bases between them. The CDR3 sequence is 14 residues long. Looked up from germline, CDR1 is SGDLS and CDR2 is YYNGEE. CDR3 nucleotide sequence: TGTGCCAGCAGCGTAGATGGCAGAGGAAACACCATATATTTT. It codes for CASSVDGRGNTIYF.

CDR3 bases: TGTGCCAGCAGTTTAGATTGGACAGCAAATTCACCCCTCCACTTT. Encoded protein: CASSLDWTANSPLHF. The chain has TRBV28 and TRBJ1-6; possible D gene TRBD1, 6 bases. This CDR3 is 15 amino acids long. Germline V gene lookup returns CDR1 MDHEN and CDR2 SYDVKM. V was trimmed by 2 bases and J by 7 bases, leaving 12 bases between them.

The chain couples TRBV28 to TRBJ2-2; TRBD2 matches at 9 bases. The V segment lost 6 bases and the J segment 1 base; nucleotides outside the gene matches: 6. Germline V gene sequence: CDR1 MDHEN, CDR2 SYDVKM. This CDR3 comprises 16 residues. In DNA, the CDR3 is TGTGCCAGCAGCTATACTAGCGGGCTGAACACCGGGGAGCTGTTTTTT. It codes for CASSYTSGLNTGELFF.

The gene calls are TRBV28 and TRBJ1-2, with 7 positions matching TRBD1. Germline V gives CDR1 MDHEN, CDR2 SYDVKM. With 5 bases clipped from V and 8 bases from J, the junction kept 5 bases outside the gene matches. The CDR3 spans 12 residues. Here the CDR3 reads CASSVQGSGYTF. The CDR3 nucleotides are TGTGCCAGCAGTGTACAGGGGTCCGGCTACACCTTC.

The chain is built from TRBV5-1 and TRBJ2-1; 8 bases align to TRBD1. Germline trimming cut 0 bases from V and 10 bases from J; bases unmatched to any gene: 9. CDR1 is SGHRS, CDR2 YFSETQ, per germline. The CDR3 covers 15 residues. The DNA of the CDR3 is TGCGCCAGCAGCTTGGATCCCAGGGGGCTGGCCGAGCAGTTCTTC. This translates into CASSLDPRGLAEQFF.

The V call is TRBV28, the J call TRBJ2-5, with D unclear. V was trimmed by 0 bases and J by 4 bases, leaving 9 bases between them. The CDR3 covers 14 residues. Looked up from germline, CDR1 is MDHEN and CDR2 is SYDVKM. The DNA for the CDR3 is TGTGCCAGCAGTTTATGGTCCCTTGCAGAGACCCAGTACTTC. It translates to CASSLWSLAETQYF.

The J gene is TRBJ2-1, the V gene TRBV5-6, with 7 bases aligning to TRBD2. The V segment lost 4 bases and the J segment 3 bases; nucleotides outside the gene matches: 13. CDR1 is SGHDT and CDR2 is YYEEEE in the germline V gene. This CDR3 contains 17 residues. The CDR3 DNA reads TGTGCCAGCAGCACACCCGCGGGAGCGGCAAACTACAATGAGCAGTTCTTC. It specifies CASSTPAGAANYNEQFF. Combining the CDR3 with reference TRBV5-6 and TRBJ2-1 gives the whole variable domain DAGVTQSPTHLIKTRGQQVTLRCSPKSGHDTVSWYQQALGQGPQFIFQYYEEEERQRGNFPDRFSGHQFPNYSSELNVNALLLGDSALYLCASSTPAGAANYNEQFFGPGTRLTVL.

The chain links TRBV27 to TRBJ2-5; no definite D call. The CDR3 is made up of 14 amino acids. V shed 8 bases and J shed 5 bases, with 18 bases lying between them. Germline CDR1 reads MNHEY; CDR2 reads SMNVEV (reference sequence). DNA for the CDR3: TGTGCCAGCGGTGTCCCGTTTGGGCGGGAGACCCAGTACTTC. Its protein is CASGVPFGRETQYF.

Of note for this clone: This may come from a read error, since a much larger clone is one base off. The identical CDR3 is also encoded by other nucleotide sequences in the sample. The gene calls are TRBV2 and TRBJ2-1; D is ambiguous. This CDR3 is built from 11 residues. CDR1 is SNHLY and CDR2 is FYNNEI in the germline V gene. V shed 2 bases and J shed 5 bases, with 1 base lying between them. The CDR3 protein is CASSEHNEQFF. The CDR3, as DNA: TGTGCCAGCAGTGAACACAATGAGCAGTTCTTC.

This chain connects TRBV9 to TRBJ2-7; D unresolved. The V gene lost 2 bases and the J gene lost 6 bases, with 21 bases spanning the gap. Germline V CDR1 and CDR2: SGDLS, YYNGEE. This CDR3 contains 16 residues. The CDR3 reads CASSVHRLGGVGEQYF. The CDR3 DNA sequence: TGTGCCAGCAGCGTTCATCGTTTGGGTGGGGTAGGCGAGCAGTACTTC.

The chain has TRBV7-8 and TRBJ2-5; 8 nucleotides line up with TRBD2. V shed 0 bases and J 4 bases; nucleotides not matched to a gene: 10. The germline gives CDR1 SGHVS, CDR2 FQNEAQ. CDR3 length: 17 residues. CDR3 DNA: TGTGCCAGCAGCTTAGCGGTACCGGGAGGGCCGGGAGAGACCCAGTACTTC. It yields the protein CASSLAVPGGPGETQYF.

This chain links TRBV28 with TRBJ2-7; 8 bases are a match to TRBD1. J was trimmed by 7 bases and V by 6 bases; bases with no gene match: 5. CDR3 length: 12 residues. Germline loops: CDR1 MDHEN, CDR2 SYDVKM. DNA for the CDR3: TGTGCCAGCAGGCAGGGGGCTGGTGAGCAGTACTTC. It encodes CASRQGAGEQYF.

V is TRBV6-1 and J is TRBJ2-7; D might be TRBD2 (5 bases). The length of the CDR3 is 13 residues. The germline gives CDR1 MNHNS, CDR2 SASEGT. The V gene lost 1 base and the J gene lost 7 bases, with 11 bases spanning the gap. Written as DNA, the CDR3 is TGTGCCAGCAGTGAAGTGCCTGAGGGAGAGCAGTACTTC. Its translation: CASSEVPEGEQYF.

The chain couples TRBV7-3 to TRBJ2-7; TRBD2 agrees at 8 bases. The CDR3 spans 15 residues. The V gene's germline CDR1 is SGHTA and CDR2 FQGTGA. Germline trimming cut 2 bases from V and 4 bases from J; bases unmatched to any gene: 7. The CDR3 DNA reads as TGTGCCAGCAGCTTACGGGCGGGAGGAAATTACGAGCAGTACTTC. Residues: CASSLRAGGNYEQYF.